The next 10 T cell receptor beta chains were all read from a single sample in a study of T cells in Graves' hyperthyroidism and ophthalmopathy (dated by TCRdb to between 2018 and 2021). The library was produced with multiplex PCR. Sequenced on an Illumina HiSeq 2000. TCR beta CDR3 regions were amplified from RNA transcripts. The TCR CDR3 was subjected to a first round of RT-PCR using the HTBI primer set and the Qiagen OneStep RT-PCR kit. Using fastp trimming at Q25 and MiXCR clonotype assembly, TCRdb reanalyzed the public sequencing data and kept in-frame beta chains. Rows matching on CDR3 protein sequence are summarized as one entry with the most common DNA and genes. The table for this sample lists approximately 600,000 distinct CDR3 sequences; about 15% of them were counted only once. Together, the top ten hold around 4.1% of the sample. Sequencing input: blood. Receptor source: a middle-aged woman with Graves' ophthalmopathy.

This clonotype was detected ten times or more. The gene calls are TRBV6-2 or TRBV6-3 and TRBJ1-5; 7 bases agree with TRBD1. The CDR3 runs to 18 residues. Germline V gives CDR1 MNHEY, CDR2 SVGEGT. After removal of 0 bases from V and 4 bases from J, the junction contained 12 bases not matched to a gene. The CDR3 sequence is CASSYSIARGNGNQPQHF. In DNA form, the CDR3 reads TGTGCCAGCAGTTACTCGATCGCCAGGGGGAATGGTAATCAGCCCCAGCATTTT.

The chain combines TRBV2 with TRBJ1-4; 8 bases map to TRBD1. Trimming removed 5 bases from V and 4 bases from J; junction bases left unmatched: 12. The CDR3 sequence is 17 residues long. Germline CDR1 is SNHLY and CDR2 is FYNNEI. The CDR3 spells CASSTDRGPRNNEKLFF. The CDR3 DNA sequence: TGTGCCAGCAGTACTGACAGGGGACCTAGGAATAATGAAAAACTGTTTTTT.

This clonotype was picked up a small number of times. The J gene is TRBJ2-7, the V gene TRBV20-1; D unresolved. Trimming removed 6 bases from V and 7 bases from J, with 19 bases in between. This CDR3 spans 13 amino acids. The germline CDR1 and CDR2 sequences are DFQATT and SNEGSKA (reference sequence). In DNA, the CDR3 is TGCAGTGCCGCCGGACGCAGCTTTGGTGAGCAGTACTTC. It codes for CSAAGRSFGEQYF.

The table lists this clonotype with many counts. The chain carries TRBV5-1 and TRBJ2-7; D could derive from TRBD1 or TRBD2 (7 bases each). The CDR3 has 15 residues. The V gene's germline CDR1 is SGHRS and CDR2 YFSETQ. V was trimmed by 0 bases and J by 2 bases, leaving 12 bases between them. CDR3 loop: CASSLAAGGAYEQYF. Here the CDR3 DNA reads TGCGCCAGCAGCTTGGCGGCAGGGGGGGCCTACGAGCAGTACTTC.

This chain uses TRBV7-8 with TRBJ1-1; no firm D call. Germline V gives CDR1 SGHVS, CDR2 FQNEAQ. This CDR3 is built from 13 residues. Trimming cost V 3 bases and J 3 bases, with 8 bases left between them. The CDR3 sequence is CASSFGWDTEAFF. DNA of the CDR3: TGTGCCAGCAGCTTTGGGTGGGACACTGAAGCTTTCTTT.

This clonotype has ten or more counts. The chain couples TRBV9 to TRBJ1-1; D unclear. Germline values: CDR1 SGDLS, CDR2 YYNGEE. The germline V and J ends were trimmed by 4 bases and 2 bases, with 12 bases remaining between them. The CDR3 runs to 14 residues. The DNA for the CDR3 is TGTGCCAGCAGCCCCCGGAGCCAAAACACTGAAGCTTTCTTT. Translation: CASSPRSQNTEAFF.

This clonotype was detected a few times. A read error is likely, as this CDR3 ends without the conserved phenylalanine or tryptophan. The DNA is left out, because the CDR3 cannot be placed on it with certainty; the CDR3 is given as TCRdb lists it. The chain is built from TRBV12-3 or TRBV12-4 and TRBJ1-2. With termini counted, the CDR3 has 9 amino acids. CDR3 amino acids: CASTQGTLV.

The chain employs TRBV6-5 and TRBJ2-3; D ambiguous. Trimming pared 0 bases from V and 2 bases from J, leaving 6 bases between. Germline V CDR1 and CDR2: MNHEY, SVGAGI. There are 14 residues in the CDR3. The CDR3 sequence is CASSYSPATDTQYF. The CDR3 region has the DNA TGTGCCAGCAGTTACTCCCCAGCCACAGATACGCAGTATTTT.

The chain has TRBV15 and TRBJ1-3; D ambiguous. The CDR3 is made up of 15 amino acids. CDR1 and CDR2 from the germline V gene are LNHNV and YYDKDF (reference sequence). Trimming shortened V by 2 bases and J by 3 bases, and 11 bases separated the two germline ends. As DNA, the CDR3 is TGTGCCACCAGCAGACCGACAAGATATGGAAACACCATATATTTT. It encodes CATSRPTRYGNTIYF.

This clonotype was picked up many times. The rearrangement uses TRBV4-1 and TRBJ2-7; the D gene is possibly TRBD2 (5 bases). CDR1 MGHRA and CDR2 YSYEKL come from the germline V gene. The CDR3 is 16 amino acids. V was shortened by 0 bases and J by 2 bases, with 14 bases between the two germline ends. CDR3 residues: CASSQDVGLLAYEQYF. In nucleotides, the CDR3 is TGCGCCAGCAGCCAAGATGTCGGACTCCTGGCCTACGAGCAGTACTTC.